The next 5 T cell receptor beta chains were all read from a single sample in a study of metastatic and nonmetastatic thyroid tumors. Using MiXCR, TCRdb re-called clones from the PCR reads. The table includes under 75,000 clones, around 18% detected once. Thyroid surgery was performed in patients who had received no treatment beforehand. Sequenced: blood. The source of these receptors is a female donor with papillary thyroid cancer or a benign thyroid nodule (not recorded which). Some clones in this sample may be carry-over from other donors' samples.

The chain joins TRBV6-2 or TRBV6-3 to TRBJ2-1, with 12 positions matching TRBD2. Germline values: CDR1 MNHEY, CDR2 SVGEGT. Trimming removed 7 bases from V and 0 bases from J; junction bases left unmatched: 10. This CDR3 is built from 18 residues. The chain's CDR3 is CASKASGRASSSYNEQFF. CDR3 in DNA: TGTGCCAGCAAGGCTAGCGGGAGGGCCTCAAGCTCCTACAATGAGCAGTTCTTC.

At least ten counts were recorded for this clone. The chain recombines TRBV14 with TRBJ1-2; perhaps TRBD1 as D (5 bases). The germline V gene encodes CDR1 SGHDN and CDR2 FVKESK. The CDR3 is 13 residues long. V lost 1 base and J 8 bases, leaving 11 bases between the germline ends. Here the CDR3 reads CASSQGGANGYTF. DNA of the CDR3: TGTGCCAGCAGCCAAGGAGGGGCTAACGGCTACACCTTC.

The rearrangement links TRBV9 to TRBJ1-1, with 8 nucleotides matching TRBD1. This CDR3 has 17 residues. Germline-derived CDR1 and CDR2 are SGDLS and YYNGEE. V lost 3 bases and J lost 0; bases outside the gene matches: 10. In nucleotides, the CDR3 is TGTGCCAGCAGCGCCGGACAGGGAGAAACTTTGAACACTGAAGCTTTCTTT. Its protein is CASSAGQGETLNTEAFF.

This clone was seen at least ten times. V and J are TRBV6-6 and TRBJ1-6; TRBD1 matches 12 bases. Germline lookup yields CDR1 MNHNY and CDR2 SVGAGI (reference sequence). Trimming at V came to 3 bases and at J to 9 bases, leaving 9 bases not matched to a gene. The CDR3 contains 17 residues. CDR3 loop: CASSYSGTGGAGSPLHF. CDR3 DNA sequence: TGTGCCAGCAGTTATTCCGGGACAGGGGGCGCAGGTTCACCCCTCCACTTT.

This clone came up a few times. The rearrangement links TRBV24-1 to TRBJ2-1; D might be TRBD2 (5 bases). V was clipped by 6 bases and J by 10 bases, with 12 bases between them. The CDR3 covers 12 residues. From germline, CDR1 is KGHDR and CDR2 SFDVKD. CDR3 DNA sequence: TGTGCCACCAGTTTGGCGGGTGGAGAGCAGTTCTTC. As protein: CATSLAGGEQFF.